The subject of this entry is one TCR beta chain. This specimen comes from a study of blood T cell repertoires in COVID-19. CDR3 length equals 17 residues. With V trimmed by 4 bases and J by 4 bases, 9 bases remained unmatched. Germline loops: CDR1 SGHRS, CDR2 YFSETQ. Produced via immunoSEQ multiplex PCR; TCRdb's table is partial and in-frame only. The sample consists of 150,000 or so clones, around 87% of them appearing once. The source is a woman aged 70 to 79 with COVID-19, enrolled during active disease. Sequencing input: peripheral blood. The gene calls are TRBV5-1 and TRBJ1-4; 11 bases align to TRBD1. CDR3 DNA: TGCGCCAGCAGCAAAGGGACAGGGGGACAGGATAATGAAAAACTGTTTTTT. It translates to CASSKGTGGQDNEKLFF.